The sequence of this T cell receptor (beta chain) was determined in a study of OX40 agonist ivuxolimab in advanced cancers. General study findings and limits: At 0.1 to 3.0 mg/kg, clonal expansion of CD4+ and CD8+ blood T cells had occurred by week 6.

The table came from immunoSEQ multiplex PCR; TCRdb's copy has only in-frame clones and leaves some out. The table includes 70,000 to 95,000 clones, 80% to 90% detected once. A word on this clone: Its antigen is not identified.

This CDR3 is 17 amino acids long. In germline, CDR1 is SGHNT, CDR2 YENEEA. Trimming took off 1 base at V and 0 bases at J, with 13 bases between the two ends. J is TRBJ2-1 and V is TRBV11-3; D not certain. The sequencing used CD4+ or CD8+ T cells sorted from blood, collected in a trial of the OX40 agonist ivuxolimab. The TCR was taken from an adult with an advanced solid tumor such as melanoma, head and neck, liver or kidney cancer. The CDR3 protein is CASSLADRLSSYNEQFF. The DNA for the CDR3 is TGTGCCAGCAGCTTAGCGGACCGATTAAGCTCCTACAATGAGCAGTTCTTC.